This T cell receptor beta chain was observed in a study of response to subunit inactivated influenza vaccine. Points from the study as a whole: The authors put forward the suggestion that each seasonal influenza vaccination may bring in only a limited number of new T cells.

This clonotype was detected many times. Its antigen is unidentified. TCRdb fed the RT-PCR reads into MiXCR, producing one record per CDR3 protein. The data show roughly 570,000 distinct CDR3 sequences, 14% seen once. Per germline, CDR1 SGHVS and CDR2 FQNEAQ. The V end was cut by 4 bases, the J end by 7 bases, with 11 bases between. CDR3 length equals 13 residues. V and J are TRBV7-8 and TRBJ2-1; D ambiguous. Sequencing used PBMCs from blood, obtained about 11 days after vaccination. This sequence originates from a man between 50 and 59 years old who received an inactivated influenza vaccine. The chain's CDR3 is CASSSNRVNEQFF. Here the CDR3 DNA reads TGTGCCAGCAGCTCTAATAGGGTTAATGAGCAGTTCTTC.